The 11 T cell receptor beta chains listed next were all sequenced from one sample in a study of T cells in Graves' hyperthyroidism and ophthalmopathy. Researchers amplified the TCR beta CDR3 regions from RNA transcripts. The TCR CDR3 was amplified in a first-round RT-PCR using the HTBI primer set. TCRdb reprocessed the multiplex PCR reads via MiXCR and lists one record per CDR3 protein. The sample yields 500,000 to 800,000 distinct CDR3 sequences, about 45% seen once. The specimen sequenced was peripheral blood or thyroid tissue (not recorded which). Receptors originate from an adult man with Graves' disease, either hyperthyroidism or ophthalmopathy (not recorded which).

This rearrangement joins TRBV25-1 to TRBJ1-6; 10 bases agree with TRBD1. Looked up from germline, CDR1 is MGHDK and CDR2 is SYGVNS. V dropped 2 bases and J dropped 13; count of bases not matched to a gene: 14. This CDR3 has 17 amino acids. The CDR3 nucleotides are TGTGCCAGCAGTGAAAGGTGGGGGACAGGGGCCTCTTCGCCCCTCCACTTT. Amino acids: CASSERWGTGASSPLHF. The full variable domain, with the rest looked up from reference TRBV25-1 and TRBJ1-6, is EADIYQTPRYLVIGTGKKITLECSQTMGHDKMYWYQQDPGMELHLIHYSYGVNSTEKGDLSSESTVSRIRTEHFPLTLESARPSHTSQYLCASSERWGTGASSPLHFGNGTRLTVT.

A few counts support this clonotype. The genes are TRBV6-6 and TRBJ2-5; no clear D gene. CDR3 length: 15 amino acids. Germline V gene data show CDR1 as MNHNY and CDR2 as SVGAGI (reference sequence). V was pared by 0 bases and J by 5 bases, with 13 bases between. The CDR3 sequence is CASSYSRLLEETQYF. CDR3 nucleotides: TGTGCCAGCAGTTACTCACGACTGCTTGAGGAGACCCAGTACTTC.

In the case of this clonotype: A junction end diverges from the germline sequence, so it may reflect a read error. V and J are TRBV7-2 and TRBJ1-1; a weak D match, TRBD1 (5 bases). CDR3 size: 15 residues. Germline values: CDR1 SGHTA, CDR2 FQGNSA. CDR3 in amino acids: CVSRLPGPTNTEAFF. The CDR3 region has the DNA TGTGTCAGCAGACTCCCGGGACCCACGAACACTGAAGCTTTCTTT.

Written as DNA, the CDR3 is TGTGCCATCAGTGACAGACAGGGGAACACTGAAGCTTTCTTT. It specifies CAISDRQGNTEAFF. This chain links TRBV10-3 with TRBJ1-1; 7 bases map to TRBD1. CDR1 is ENHRY and CDR2 is SYGVKD in the germline V gene. V lost 3 bases and J lost 1; bases outside the gene matches: 2. This CDR3 contains 14 residues.

The chain combines TRBV25-1 with TRBJ1-2, with TRBD1 as a possible D gene (6 bases). Deletions cut 4 bases from V and 5 bases from J, with 14 bases between. Germline CDR1 and CDR2: MGHDK and SYGVNS. The CDR3 runs to 14 residues. In DNA, the CDR3 is TGTGCCAGCAGTGCACGGACAGCAACTTATGGCTACACCTTC. Translation gives CASSARTATYGYTF.

This sequence joins TRBV12-3 or TRBV12-4 and TRBJ1-4; the match to TRBD1 covers 9 bases. The CDR3 has 14 amino acids. The J segment lost 4 bases and the V segment lost 6 bases, leaving 3 bases of the junction unmatched. The CDR3 nucleotides are TGTGCCAGCAGGGACAGGGGACTTAATGAAAAACTGTTTTTT. This codes for CASRDRGLNEKLFF.

As concerns this clonotype: The germline gene is not matched at one end of the junction; a read error may be the cause. The chain recombines TRBV7-2 with TRBJ1-2; D is perhaps TRBD1 (5 bases). CDR1 is SGHTA, CDR2 FQGNSA, per germline. This CDR3 region has 11 residues. The CDR3 region is CASSLGERWFF. As DNA, the CDR3 is TGTGCCAGCAGCCTAGGGGAGAGGTGGTTCTTC.

CDR3 coding DNA: TGTGCCAGCAGACCTCAGACTAGCGGGAGTTATACGCAGTATTTT. It yields the protein CASRPQTSGSYTQYF. The chain carries TRBV11-2 and TRBJ2-3, with 12 bases fitting TRBD2. Per germline, CDR1 SGHAT and CDR2 FQNNGV. V trimming: 6 bases; J trimming: 7 bases; junction bases outside the gene matches: 8. CDR3 length equals 15 residues.

This CDR3 reads CSVGSTGRGGNEKLFF. Here the CDR3 DNA reads TGCAGCGTGGGGTCGACAGGGCGAGGAGGTAATGAAAAACTGTTTTTT. This sequence joins TRBV29-1 and TRBJ1-4; TRBD1 matches 7 bases. With V trimmed by 6 bases and J by 4 bases, 14 bases remained unmatched. This CDR3 comprises 16 residues. The V gene's germline CDR1 is SQVTM and CDR2 ANQGSEA. The entire variable domain, with the rest obtained from reference TRBV29-1 and TRBJ1-4, is as follows: SAVISQKPSRDICQRGTSLTIQCQVDSQVTMMFWYRQQPGQSLTLIATANQGSEATYESGFVIDKFPISRPNLTFSTLTVSNMSPEDSSIYLCSVGSTGRGGNEKLFFGSGTQLSVL.

The sample holds many counts of this clonotype. The chain joins TRBV20-1 to TRBJ2-5; TRBD2 matches at 7 bases. CDR1 and CDR2 (germline): DFQATT, SNEGSKA (reference sequence). V shed 4 bases, J shed 10 bases, and the junction held 6 bases outside the gene matches. The CDR3 loop spans 11 amino acids. The CDR3 DNA sequence: TGCAGTGCTAAGGCGAAGCGGGGCCAGTACTTC. Translation gives CSAKAKRGQYF.

The V call is TRBV19, the J call TRBJ2-5; D remains unclear. The germline gives CDR1 LNHDA, CDR2 SQIVND (reference sequence). The CDR3 covers 13 residues. The V end was cut by 7 bases, the J end by 4 bases, with 13 bases between. CDR3 sequence: CASKGSLLETQYF. The CDR3 DNA sequence: TGTGCCAGTAAGGGCAGTTTGCTAGAGACCCAGTACTTC.